This paragraph covers one T cell receptor (beta chain) sequence. Its antigen remains unidentified. The data derive from a study of breast tumors, draining lymph nodes, adjacent tissues. Whole-study findings and limits: Compared with lymph nodes, tumors were less diverse; compared with nontumor tissue, more. The lymph node origin of tumor T cells was framed as consistent with a hypothesis, not demonstrated. Most tumor T cells seemingly derive from lymph node, then expand in tumor.

TCRdb reprocessed the multiplex PCR reads via MiXCR and lists one record per CDR3 protein. The sample gives over 150,000 distinct CDR3 sequences, about 32% of which show up once; around 4.5% is in the top ten. Samples came from axillary lymph nodes draining the breast cancer. Germline CDR1 reads SGHDT; CDR2 reads YYEEEE. V was trimmed by 0 bases and J by 3 bases, leaving 4 bases between them. The CDR3 contains 13 residues. The clonotype originates from a female donor with breast cancer. Some clones in this sample may be carry-over from other donors' samples. The sample was axillary lymph node tissue. V usage is TRBV5-6 and J usage is TRBJ1-3, with unresolved D. CDR3 nucleotide sequence: TGTGCCAGCAGCTTGGGAGGTGGAAACACCATATATTTT. It codes for CASSLGGGNTIYF.